The 13 T cell receptor beta chains reported below all come from one sample, sequenced in a study of cytomegalovirus exposure and HLA in healthy donors. PCR was performed using 60 Vbeta and 13 Jbeta primers. Using immunoSEQ multiplex PCR, the repertoire was profiled, and TCRdb retains in-frame clones only, with some absent. The table records 75,000 to 90,000 clones, around 79% of them present only once. Sequenced input: PBMCs. The receptors originated from a woman in her thirties or forties in good health and CMV-seropositive.

The chain employs TRBV18 and TRBJ2-7; tentative D call: TRBD2 (5 bases). This CDR3 comprises 14 residues. Deletions cut 3 bases from V and 4 bases from J, with 13 bases between. Per the germline V gene, CDR1 is KGHSH and CDR2 is LQKENI. Written as DNA, the CDR3 is TGTGCCAGCTCACCGAGGGCAGACTTTTACGAGCAGTACTTC. Residues: CASSPRADFYEQYF. The variable domain in full, with the rest retrieved from reference TRBV18 and TRBJ2-7, is NAGVMQNPRHLVRRRGQEARLRCSPMKGHSHVYWYRQLPEEGLKFMVYLQKENIIDESGMPKERFSAEFPKEGPSILRIQQVVRGDSAAYFCASSPRADFYEQYFGPGTRLTVT.

The rearrangement uses TRBV4-1 and TRBJ1-2; D ambiguous. CDR1 and CDR2 (germline): MGHRA, YSYEKL. The CDR3 is 18 residues long. Trimming took 0 bases from V and 5 from J, leaving 22 bases between them. In nucleotides, the CDR3 is TGCGCCAGCAGCCAAGATCTTGGGTCGCCACGTTCGGGTTATGGCTACACCTTC. It encodes CASSQDLGSPRSGYGYTF.

This clone appeared a single time. The chain recombines TRBV19 with TRBJ2-3, with TRBD2 matching 7 bases. The CDR3 loop spans 16 amino acids. The trim removed 2 bases at V and 1 base at J, leaving 6 bases unmatched. Germline lookup yields CDR1 LNHDA and CDR2 SQIVND (reference sequence). This CDR3 is CASSISSGARTDTQYF. The CDR3 nucleotides are TGTGCCAGTAGTATATCTAGCGGAGCCCGCACAGATACGCAGTATTTT. The full variable domain, with the rest looked up from reference TRBV19 and TRBJ2-3, is DGGITQSPKYLFRKEGQNVTLSCEQNLNHDAMYWYRQDPGQGLRLIYYSQIVNDFQKGDIAEGYSVSREKKESFPLTVTSAQKNPTAFYLCASSISSGARTDTQYFGPGTRLTVL.

CDR3 in amino acids: CSVKDSLEQYF. The CDR3 nucleotides are TGCAGCGTCAAGGACAGTCTCGAGCAGTACTTC. The chain joins TRBV29-1 to TRBJ2-7; perhaps TRBD1 as D (6 bases). The V end lost 6 bases, the J end lost 6 bases, and 12 bases lay between the germline ends. This CDR3 has 11 amino acids. CDR1 is SQVTM and CDR2 is ANQGSEA in the germline V gene.

The chain joins TRBV2 to TRBJ2-7; TRBD1 matches at 10 bases. With V trimmed by 5 bases and J by 0 bases, 4 bases remained unmatched. Germline V lookup: CDR1 SNHLY, CDR2 FYNNEI. This CDR3 comprises 15 residues. CDR3 region: CASSQDRGISYEQYF. Written as DNA, the CDR3 is TGTGCCAGCAGTCAGGACAGGGGGATCTCCTACGAGCAGTACTTC.

The chain employs TRBV10-3 and TRBJ2-1; D is undetermined. CDR1 is ENHRY and CDR2 is SYGVKD in the germline V gene. The CDR3 covers 14 residues. V was trimmed by 7 bases and J by 2 bases, leaving 12 bases between them. CDR3 sequence reads: CAIKSSDPYNEQFF. Written as DNA, the CDR3 is TGTGCCATCAAAAGCAGCGACCCCTACAATGAGCAGTTCTTC.

The chain joins TRBV5-6 to TRBJ1-2, with D tentatively TRBD1 (5 bases). V lost 4 bases and J lost 4, with 14 bases in between. CDR3 length equals 14 residues. Germline CDR1 reads SGHDT; CDR2 reads YYEEEE. Here the CDR3 DNA reads TGTGCCAGCAGCCCCGGAACAGGTCCCTATGGCTACACCTTC. Protein: CASSPGTGPYGYTF.

This clone was seen only a few times. This chain joins TRBV10-3 and TRBJ2-7, with a weak D call TRBD1 (5 bases). The CDR3 is 15 amino acids. CDR1 and CDR2 from the germline V gene are ENHRY and SYGVKD. Trimming took 2 bases from V and 4 from J, leaving 15 bases between them. The CDR3 is CAISEPTARPYEQYF. The DNA of the CDR3 is TGTGCCATCAGTGAGCCGACAGCCAGGCCTTACGAGCAGTACTTC.

The rearrangement links TRBV9 to TRBJ1-1; no reliable D call. V gave up 4 bases and J gave up 2 bases, with 12 bases separating them. This CDR3 region has 14 residues. The V gene's germline CDR1 is SGDLS and CDR2 YYNGEE. Here the CDR3 reads CASSRARGNTEAFF. The CDR3 DNA reads TGTGCCAGCAGCCGGGCCCGGGGTAACACTGAAGCTTTCTTT.

V usage is TRBV5-1 and J usage is TRBJ2-5; 10 bases agree with TRBD2. Germline loops: CDR1 SGHRS, CDR2 YFSETQ. CDR3 length: 14 residues. Trimming took 6 bases from V and 5 from J; bases not matched to a gene: 7. CDR3 DNA sequence: TGCGCCAGCACCAAAGCGGGAGGGGTGGAGACCCAGTACTTC. Its protein product is CASTKAGGVETQYF.

This chain links TRBV5-1 with TRBJ2-5; 14 nucleotides line up with TRBD2. The CDR3 extends over 18 amino acids. Germline V gives CDR1 SGHRS, CDR2 YFSETQ. V trimming: 5 bases; J trimming: 5 bases; junction bases outside the gene matches: 14. The CDR3 region has the DNA TGCGCCAGCAGGGCAGGGACTAGCGGGGGCCATTCAGGGGAGACCCAGTACTTC. Its protein product is CASRAGTSGGHSGETQYF.

This clone came up once. This chain links TRBV7-2 with TRBJ1-1; TRBD1 agrees at 8 bases. Germline V gives CDR1 SGHTA, CDR2 FQGNSA. The CDR3 extends over 13 amino acids. Germline trimming cut 8 bases from V and 4 bases from J; bases unmatched to any gene: 6. The CDR3 DNA is TGTGCCAGCCGACAGGGGTTGGTCACTGAAGCTTTCTTT. Its protein is CASRQGLVTEAFF.

The chain joins TRBV5-4 to TRBJ2-1; 7 positions agree with TRBD1. The CDR3 totals 15 residues. Per the germline V gene, CDR1 is SGHNT and CDR2 is YYREEE (reference sequence). V lost 0 bases and J lost 7; bases outside the gene matches: 7. Written as DNA, the CDR3 is TGTGCCAGCAGCTTGGTAGGACAGGCCAGAAATGAGCAGTTCTTC. Its translation: CASSLVGQARNEQFF.